The clone carrying this T cell receptor (beta chain) has a count of ten or more. TCRdb recomputed calls from the 5' RACE reads with MiXCR, one row per CDR3 protein. The data contain about 120,000 distinct CDR3 sequences, more than 10% of them singletons. The time point: blood at routine non-recurrence follow-up after resection. Whole RNA from tumor, nontumor lung or frozen PBMC was sequenced unsorted. The sample belongs to a study of spatial heterogeneity in lung cancer. The CDR3 is made up of 13 amino acids. V gave up 3 bases and J gave up 2 bases, with 7 bases separating them. Source: PBMCs, taken at follow-up. The chain couples TRBV12-3 or TRBV12-4 to TRBJ1-1, with D hard to call. This TCR was recovered from a male donor with early-stage non-small cell lung cancer. In nucleotides, the CDR3 is TGTGCCAGCAGTTTGGAGGGAAACACTGAAGCTTTCTTT. It translates to CASSLEGNTEAFF.